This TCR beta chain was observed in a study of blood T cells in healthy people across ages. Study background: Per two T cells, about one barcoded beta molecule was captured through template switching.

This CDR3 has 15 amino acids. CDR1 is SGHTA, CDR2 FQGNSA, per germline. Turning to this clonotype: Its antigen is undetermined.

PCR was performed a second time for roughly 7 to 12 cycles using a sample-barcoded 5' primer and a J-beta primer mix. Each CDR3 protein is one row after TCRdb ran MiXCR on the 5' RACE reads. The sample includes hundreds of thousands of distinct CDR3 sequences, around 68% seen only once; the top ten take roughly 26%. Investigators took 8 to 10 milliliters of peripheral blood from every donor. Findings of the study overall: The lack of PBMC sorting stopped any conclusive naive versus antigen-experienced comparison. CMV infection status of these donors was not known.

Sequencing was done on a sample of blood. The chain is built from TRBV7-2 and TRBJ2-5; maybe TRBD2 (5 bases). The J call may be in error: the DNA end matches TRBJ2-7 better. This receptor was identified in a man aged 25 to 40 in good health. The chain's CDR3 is CASSLAQLGGYEQYF. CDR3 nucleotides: TGTGCCAGCAGCTTAGCGCAGTTAGGAGGCTACGAGCAGTACTTC.